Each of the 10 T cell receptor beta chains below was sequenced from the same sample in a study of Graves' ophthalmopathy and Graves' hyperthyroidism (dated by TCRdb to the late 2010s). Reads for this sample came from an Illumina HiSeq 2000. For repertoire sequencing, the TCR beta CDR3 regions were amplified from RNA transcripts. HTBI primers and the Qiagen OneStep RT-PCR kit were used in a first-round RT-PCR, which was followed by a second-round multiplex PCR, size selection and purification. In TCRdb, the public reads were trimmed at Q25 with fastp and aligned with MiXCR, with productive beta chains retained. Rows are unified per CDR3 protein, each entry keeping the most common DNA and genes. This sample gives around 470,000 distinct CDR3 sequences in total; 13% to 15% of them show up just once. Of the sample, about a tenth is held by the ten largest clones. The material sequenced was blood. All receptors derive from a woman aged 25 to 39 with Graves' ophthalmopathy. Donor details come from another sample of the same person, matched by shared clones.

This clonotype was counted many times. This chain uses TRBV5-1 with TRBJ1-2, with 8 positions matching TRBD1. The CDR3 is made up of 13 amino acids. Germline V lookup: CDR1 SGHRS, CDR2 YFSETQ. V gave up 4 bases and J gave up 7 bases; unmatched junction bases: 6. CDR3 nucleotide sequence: TGCGCCAGCAGCACCCCGACAGGGGCTGGCTACACCTTC. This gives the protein CASSTPTGAGYTF.

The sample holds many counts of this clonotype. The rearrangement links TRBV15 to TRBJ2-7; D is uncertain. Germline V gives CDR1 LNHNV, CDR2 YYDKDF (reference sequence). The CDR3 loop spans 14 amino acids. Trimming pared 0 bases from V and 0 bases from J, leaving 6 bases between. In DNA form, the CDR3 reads TGTGCCACCAGCAGAGATCGGACCTCCTACGAGCAGTACTTC. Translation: CATSRDRTSYEQYF.

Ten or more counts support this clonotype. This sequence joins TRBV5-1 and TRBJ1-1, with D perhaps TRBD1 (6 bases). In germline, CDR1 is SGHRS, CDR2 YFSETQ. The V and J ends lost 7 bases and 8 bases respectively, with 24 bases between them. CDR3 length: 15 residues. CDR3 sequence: CASAGTAGEALEAFF. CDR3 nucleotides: TGCGCCAGCGCCGGGACCGCAGGGGAGGCATTAGAAGCTTTCTTT. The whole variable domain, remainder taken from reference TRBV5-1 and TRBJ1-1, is KAGVTQTPRYLIKTRGQQVTLSCSPISGHRSVSWYQQTPGQGLQFLFEYFSETQRNKGNFPGRFSGRQFSNSRSEMNVSTLELGDSALYLCASAGTAGEALEAFFGQGTRLTVV.

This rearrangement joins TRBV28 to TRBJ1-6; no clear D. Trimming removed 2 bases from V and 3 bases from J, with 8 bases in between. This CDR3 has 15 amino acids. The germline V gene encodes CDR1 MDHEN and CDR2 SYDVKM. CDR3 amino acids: CASSLKVNYNSPLHF. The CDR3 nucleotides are TGTGCCAGCAGTTTAAAAGTGAACTATAATTCACCCCTCCACTTT.

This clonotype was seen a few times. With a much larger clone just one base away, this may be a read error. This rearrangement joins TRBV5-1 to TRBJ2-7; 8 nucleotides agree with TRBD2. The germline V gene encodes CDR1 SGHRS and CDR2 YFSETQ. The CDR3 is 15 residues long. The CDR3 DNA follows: TGCGCCAGCAGCTCCCAACACGGGACTAGTTCCGAGCTGTACTTC. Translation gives CASSSQHGTSSELYF.

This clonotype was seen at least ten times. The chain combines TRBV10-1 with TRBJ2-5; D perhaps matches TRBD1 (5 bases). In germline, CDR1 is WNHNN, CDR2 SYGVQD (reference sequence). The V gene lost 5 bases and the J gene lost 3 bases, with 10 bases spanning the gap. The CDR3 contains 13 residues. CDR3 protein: CASSRTPKETQYF. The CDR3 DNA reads TGCGCCAGCAGTAGGACACCTAAAGAGACCCAGTACTTC.

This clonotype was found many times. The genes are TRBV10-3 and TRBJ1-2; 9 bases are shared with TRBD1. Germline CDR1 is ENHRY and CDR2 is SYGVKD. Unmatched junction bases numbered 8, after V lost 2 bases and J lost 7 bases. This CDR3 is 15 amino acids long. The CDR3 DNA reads TGTGCCATCAGTGAGGAGCCGGGACAGGGACGTGGCTACACCTTC. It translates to CAISEEPGQGRGYTF.

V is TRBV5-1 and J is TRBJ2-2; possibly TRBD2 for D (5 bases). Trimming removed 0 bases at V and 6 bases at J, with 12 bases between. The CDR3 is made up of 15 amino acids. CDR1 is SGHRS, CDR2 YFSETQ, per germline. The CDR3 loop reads CASSLDLGGAGELFF. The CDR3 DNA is TGCGCCAGCAGCTTGGATTTAGGAGGAGCCGGGGAGCTGTTTTTT.

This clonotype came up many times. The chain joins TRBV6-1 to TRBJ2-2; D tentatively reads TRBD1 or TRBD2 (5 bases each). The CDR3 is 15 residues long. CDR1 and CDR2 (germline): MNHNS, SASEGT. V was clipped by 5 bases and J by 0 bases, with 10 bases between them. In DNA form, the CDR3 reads TGTGCCAGCAGTCCCCGGGGCGCGAACACCGGGGAGCTGTTTTTT. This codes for CASSPRGANTGELFF.

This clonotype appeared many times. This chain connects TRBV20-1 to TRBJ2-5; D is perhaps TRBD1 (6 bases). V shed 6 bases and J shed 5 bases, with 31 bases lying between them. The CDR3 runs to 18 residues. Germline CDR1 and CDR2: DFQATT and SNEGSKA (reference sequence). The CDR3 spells CSAKITSLPGAIRETQYF. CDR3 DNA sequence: TGCAGTGCCAAAATCACCTCCCTTCCAGGGGCGATCCGGGAGACCCAGTACTTC.